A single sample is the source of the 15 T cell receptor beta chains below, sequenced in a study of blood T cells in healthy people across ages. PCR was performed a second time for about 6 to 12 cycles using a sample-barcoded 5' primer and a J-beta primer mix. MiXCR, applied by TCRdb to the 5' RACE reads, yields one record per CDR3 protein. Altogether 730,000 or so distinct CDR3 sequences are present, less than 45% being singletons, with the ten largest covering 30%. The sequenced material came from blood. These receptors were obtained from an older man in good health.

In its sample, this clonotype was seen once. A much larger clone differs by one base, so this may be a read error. The CDR3 coding sequence is TGTGCCAGCAGCTTAAGCCCAGGGAGCTCCTGCGAGCAGTACTTC. Residues: CASSLSPGSSCEQYF. The chain combines TRBV11-2 with TRBJ2-7; the D gene could be TRBD1 or TRBD2 (5 bases each). The CDR3 has 15 residues. CDR1 and CDR2 (germline): SGHAT, FQNNGV.

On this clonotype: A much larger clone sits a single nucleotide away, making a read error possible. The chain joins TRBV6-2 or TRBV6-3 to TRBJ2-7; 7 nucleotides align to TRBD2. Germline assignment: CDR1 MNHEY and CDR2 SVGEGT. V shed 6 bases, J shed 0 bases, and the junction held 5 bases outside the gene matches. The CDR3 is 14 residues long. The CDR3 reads CASRKAGSSYEQYF. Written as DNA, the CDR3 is TGTGCCAGCAGGAAAGCGGGATCCTCCTACGAGCAGTACTTC.

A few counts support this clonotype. Written as DNA, the CDR3 is TGTGCCAGCAGCTCAATGGGACTAGCGGGAGACTACGAGCAGTACTTC. It is translated as CASSSMGLAGDYEQYF. This chain connects TRBV7-9 to TRBJ2-7; 14 bases line up with TRBD2. Germline V gives CDR1 SEHNR, CDR2 FQNEAQ (reference sequence). V was clipped by 4 bases and J by 3 bases; unmatched bases: 5. The CDR3 is made up of 16 amino acids.

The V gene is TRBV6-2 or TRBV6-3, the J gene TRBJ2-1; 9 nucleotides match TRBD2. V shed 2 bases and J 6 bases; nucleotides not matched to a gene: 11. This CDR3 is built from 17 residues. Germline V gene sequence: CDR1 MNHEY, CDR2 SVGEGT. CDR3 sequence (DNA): TGTGCCAGCAGTTACCTCCCACTAGCGGGTAAGGGCAATGAGCAGTTCTTC. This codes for CASSYLPLAGKGNEQFF.

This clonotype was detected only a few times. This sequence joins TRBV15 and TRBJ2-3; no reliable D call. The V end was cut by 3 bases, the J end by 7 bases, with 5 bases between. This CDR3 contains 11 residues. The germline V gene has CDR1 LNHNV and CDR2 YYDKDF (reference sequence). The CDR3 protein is CATSRRNTQYF. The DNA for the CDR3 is TGTGCCACCAGCAGGAGGAATACGCAGTATTTT. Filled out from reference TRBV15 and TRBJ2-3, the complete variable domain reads DAMVIQNPRYQVTQFGKPVTLSCSQTLNHNVMYWYQQKSSQAPKLLFHYYDKDFNNEADTPDNFQSRRPNTSFCFLDIRSPGLGDTAMYLCATSRRNTQYFGPGTRLTVL.

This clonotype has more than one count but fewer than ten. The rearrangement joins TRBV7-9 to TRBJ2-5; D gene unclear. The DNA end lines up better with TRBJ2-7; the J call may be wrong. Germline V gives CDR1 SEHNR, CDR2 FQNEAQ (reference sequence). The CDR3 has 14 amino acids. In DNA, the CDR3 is TGTGCCAGCAGTCCCTTCCAGGAATCCCACGAGCAGTACTTC. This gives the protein CASSPFQESHEQYF.

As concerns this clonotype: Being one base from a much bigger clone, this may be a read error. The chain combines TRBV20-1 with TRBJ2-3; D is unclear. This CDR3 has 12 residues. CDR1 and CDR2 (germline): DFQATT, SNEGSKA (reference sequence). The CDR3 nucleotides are TGCAGGGCGAGAAGGATGGGAGATACGCAGTATTTT. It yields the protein CRARRMGDTQYF.

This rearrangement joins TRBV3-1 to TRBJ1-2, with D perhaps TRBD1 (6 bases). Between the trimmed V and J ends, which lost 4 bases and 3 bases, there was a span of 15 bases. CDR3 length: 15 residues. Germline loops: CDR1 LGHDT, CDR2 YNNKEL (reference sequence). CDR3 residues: CASSPMRGGDYGYTF. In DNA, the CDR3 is TGTGCCAGCAGCCCTATGAGGGGGGGAGACTATGGCTACACCTTC. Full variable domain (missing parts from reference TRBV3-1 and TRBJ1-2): DTAVSQTPKYLVTQMGNDKSIKCEQNLGHDTMYWYKQDSKKFLKIMFSYNNKELIINETVPNRFSPKSPDKAHLNLHINSLELGDSAVYFCASSPMRGGDYGYTFGSGTRLTVV.

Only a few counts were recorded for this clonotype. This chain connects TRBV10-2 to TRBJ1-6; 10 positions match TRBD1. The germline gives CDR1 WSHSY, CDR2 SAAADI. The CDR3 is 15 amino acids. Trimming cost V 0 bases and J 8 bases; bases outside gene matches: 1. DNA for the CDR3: TGCGCCAGCAGTGAGTCCGGACAGGGGGATTCACCCCTCCACTTT. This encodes CASSESGQGDSPLHF.

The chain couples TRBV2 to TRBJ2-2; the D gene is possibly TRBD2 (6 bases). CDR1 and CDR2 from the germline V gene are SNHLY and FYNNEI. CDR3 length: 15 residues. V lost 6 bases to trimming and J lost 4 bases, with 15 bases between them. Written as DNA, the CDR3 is TGTGCCAGCAGCTCGGGACTCCGGGGCACCGGGGAGCTGTTTTTT. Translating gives CASSSGLRGTGELFF.

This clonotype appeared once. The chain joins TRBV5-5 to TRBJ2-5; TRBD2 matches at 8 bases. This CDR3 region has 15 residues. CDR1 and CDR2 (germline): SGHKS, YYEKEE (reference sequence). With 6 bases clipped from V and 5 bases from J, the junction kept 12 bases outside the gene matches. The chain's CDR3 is CASISHVGGDETQYF. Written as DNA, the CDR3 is TGTGCCAGCATTTCCCATGTCGGGGGGGACGAGACCCAGTACTTC.

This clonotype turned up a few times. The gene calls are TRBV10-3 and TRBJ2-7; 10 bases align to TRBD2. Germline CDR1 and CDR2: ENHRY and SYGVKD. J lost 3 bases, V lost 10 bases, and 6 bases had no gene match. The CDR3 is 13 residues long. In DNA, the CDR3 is TGTGCCAGCGCCGGGACTAGCGACTACGAGCAGTACTTC. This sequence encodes CASAGTSDYEQYF.

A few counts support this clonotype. The CDR3, as DNA: TGTGCCAGCAGCCAAGCGCGTGAGAACACTGAAGCTTTCTTT. It encodes CASSQARENTEAFF. The V and J genes are TRBV4-2 and TRBJ1-1; no definite D call. CDR3 size: 14 residues. CDR1 and CDR2 from the germline V gene are LGHNA and YNFKEQ. V shed 1 base and J shed 1 base, with 7 bases lying between them.

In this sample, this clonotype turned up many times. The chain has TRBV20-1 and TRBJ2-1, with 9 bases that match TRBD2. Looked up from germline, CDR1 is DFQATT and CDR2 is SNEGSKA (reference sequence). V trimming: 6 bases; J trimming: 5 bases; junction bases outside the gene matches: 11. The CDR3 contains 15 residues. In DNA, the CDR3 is TGCAGTGCCTCCGGGACTAGCAGGGTAAACAATGAGCAGTTCTTC. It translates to CSASGTSRVNNEQFF.

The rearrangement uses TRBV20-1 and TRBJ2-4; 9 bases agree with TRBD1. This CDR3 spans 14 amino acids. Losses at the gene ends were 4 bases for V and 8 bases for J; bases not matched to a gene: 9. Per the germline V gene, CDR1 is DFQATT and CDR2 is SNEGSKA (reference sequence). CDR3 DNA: TGCAGTGCTAACCGGGACAGGGTTTCAGACATTCAGTACTTC. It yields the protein CSANRDRVSDIQYF.